The 19 T cell receptor beta chains reported below all come from one sample, sequenced in a study of T cells in Graves' hyperthyroidism and ophthalmopathy. RNA transcripts provided the source from which TCR beta CDR3 regions were amplified. Carried out on the TCR CDR3, a first-round RT-PCR used the HTBI primer set. TCRdb reanalysed the multiplex PCR reads using MiXCR and keeps one entry per CDR3 protein. Counted here are a few hundred thousand distinct CDR3 sequences, about a fifth occurring once; the ten biggest clones make up over 35%. The specimen was blood. All receptors derive from a young man with Graves' ophthalmopathy.

This clonotype appeared many times. The V call is TRBV12-3 or TRBV12-4, the J call TRBJ1-1; D unclear. The CDR3 length is 12 residues. V was clipped by 10 bases and J by 5 bases, with 14 bases between them. The CDR3: CAISLWRTEAFF. The CDR3 DNA reads TGTGCCATCTCCCTTTGGAGGACTGAAGCTTTCTTT.

The gene calls are TRBV6-1 and TRBJ2-7, with a tentative D call TRBD1 (6 bases). Trimming cost V 6 bases and J 2 bases, with 17 bases left between them. The germline V gene has CDR1 MNHNS and CDR2 SASEGT. This CDR3 has 15 residues. The CDR3 DNA reads TGTGCCAGCAGCAGAACAGGGCCAGGGACCTACGAGCAGTACTTC. Translation gives CASSRTGPGTYEQYF.

There are a few counts of this clonotype. This chain uses TRBV7-8 with TRBJ2-1; D remains unclear. The CDR3 covers 14 residues. The germline V and J ends were trimmed by 5 bases and 4 bases, with 12 bases remaining between them. From germline, CDR1 is SGHVS and CDR2 FQNEAQ. The DNA for the CDR3 is TGTGCCAGCAGCGAGGAAGAATATTACAATGAGCAGTTCTTC. Protein sequence: CASSEEEYYNEQFF. Full variable domain (missing parts from reference TRBV7-8 and TRBJ2-1): GAGVSQSPRYKVAKRGQDVALRCDPISGHVSLFWYQQALGQGPEFLTYFQNEAQLDKSGLPSDRFFAERPEGSVSTLKIQRTQQEDSAVYLCASSEEEYYNEQFFGPGTRLTVL.

This clonotype was picked up one time. The rearrangement joins TRBV4-1 to TRBJ2-5; TRBD2 agrees at 10 bases. The CDR3 runs 16 residues. V was clipped by 1 base and J by 1 base; unmatched bases: 3. The germline V gene encodes CDR1 MGHRA and CDR2 YSYEKL. The chain's CDR3 is CASSQVAGGPQETQYF. CDR3 coding DNA: TGCGCCAGCAGCCAAGTAGCGGGGGGCCCCCAAGAGACCCAGTACTTC.

The J gene is TRBJ1-2, the V gene TRBV6-1; D is unresolved. Germline V gene lookup returns CDR1 MNHNS and CDR2 SASEGT. This CDR3 has 12 amino acids. Trimming removed 4 bases from V and 4 bases from J, with 7 bases in between. The CDR3 reads CASSGPAYGYTF. CDR3 DNA sequence: TGTGCCAGCAGTGGGCCAGCCTATGGCTACACCTTC.

This clonotype has only a few counts. A read error may be the cause here, since a much bigger clone is one base away. The genes are TRBV3-1 and TRBJ2-3; D is uncertain. CDR3 size: 12 residues. The V gene lost 2 bases and the J gene lost 4 bases, with 4 bases spanning the gap. The V gene's germline CDR1 is LGHDT and CDR2 YNNKEL (reference sequence). The CDR3 loop reads CASSQIPDTQYF. The DNA of the CDR3 is TGTGCCAGCAGCCAAATCCCAGATACGCAGTATTTT.

The V call is TRBV9, the J call TRBJ1-4; TRBD1 agrees at 9 bases. V gave up 4 bases and J gave up 6 bases; unmatched junction bases: 7. CDR1 is SGDLS, CDR2 YYNGEE, per germline. The length of the CDR3 is 15 residues. The CDR3 sequence: CASSSGDRAYEKLFF. DNA for the CDR3: TGTGCCAGCAGCTCGGGGGACAGGGCCTATGAAAAACTGTTTTTT.

V and J are TRBV13 and TRBJ2-1; TRBD2 matches 7 bases. There are 13 residues in the CDR3. J lost 7 bases, V lost 6 bases, and 6 bases had no gene match. CDR1 PRHDT and CDR2 FYEKMQ come from the germline V gene (reference sequence). CDR3 DNA sequence: TGTGCCAGCAGTTCCCGGGGGGTTAATGAGCAGTTCTTC. Amino acids: CASSSRGVNEQFF.

The chain joins TRBV5-1 to TRBJ2-3; 9 positions agree with TRBD2. Germline V gives CDR1 SGHRS, CDR2 YFSETQ. The CDR3 has 15 amino acids. V trimming: 5 bases; J trimming: 14 bases; junction bases outside the gene matches: 18. Here the CDR3 reads CASSGRASGGPASYF. The CDR3 nucleotides are TGCGCCAGCAGTGGGAGGGCCAGCGGGGGGCCAGCGTCGTATTTT.

This clonotype has just one count. The CDR3 here is CSASRGRNTEAFF. In DNA, the CDR3 is TGCAGTGCTTCCAGGGGTCGCAACACTGAAGCTTTCTTT. The chain couples TRBV20-1 to TRBJ1-1; D may be TRBD1 (6 bases). V was pared by 5 bases and J by 2 bases, with 12 bases between. Per germline, CDR1 DFQATT and CDR2 SNEGSKA (reference sequence). The CDR3 length is 13 residues.

Notes on this clonotype: An end of the junction does not agree with germline; a read error may underlie this. The chain employs TRBV4-1 and TRBJ2-1, with 7 bases identical to TRBD2. Germline V gene data show CDR1 as MGHRA and CDR2 as YSYEKL. This CDR3 region has 12 residues. The CDR3 nucleotides are TGCGCCGGCAGGAGCGGGGATATTGAGCAGTTCTTC. It translates to CAGRSGDIEQFF.

This clonotype was observed many times. CDR3 residues: CASSLAGGMNTEAFF. The CDR3 coding sequence is TGCGCCAGCAGCTTAGCGGGGGGGATGAACACTGAAGCTTTCTTT. This chain joins TRBV5-1 and TRBJ1-1; tentative D call: TRBD1 (5 bases). V was trimmed by 2 bases and J by 0 bases, leaving 11 bases between them. The CDR3 extends over 15 amino acids. Per the germline V gene, CDR1 is SGHRS and CDR2 is YFSETQ.

This clonotype was seen many times. The chain couples TRBV2 to TRBJ1-6; D is ambiguous. The CDR3 covers 11 residues. V was pared by 4 bases and J by 14 bases, with 9 bases between. Germline CDR1 and CDR2: SNHLY and FYNNEI. CDR3 sequence reads: CASSATRTLHF. The CDR3 nucleotides are TGTGCCAGCAGTGCAACAAGGACCCTCCACTTT.

Ten or more counts support this clonotype. The chain has TRBV28 and TRBJ1-1, with 7 bases aligning to TRBD1. This CDR3 comprises 12 residues. CDR1 MDHEN and CDR2 SYDVKM come from the germline V gene. The trim removed 3 bases at V and 11 bases at J, leaving 6 bases unmatched. For the CDR3, the DNA is TGTGCCAGCAGTTTGACAGGGAATGTTGCTTTCTTT. Translated, it gives CASSLTGNVAFF.

V gene TRBV5-1 combines with J gene TRBJ2-5; 12 bases fit TRBD2. The J segment lost 5 bases and the V segment lost 4 bases, leaving 18 bases of the junction unmatched. Germline assignment: CDR1 SGHRS and CDR2 YFSETQ. CDR3 length: 19 residues. The DNA for the CDR3 is TGCGCCAGCAGCCCCCCACTAGCGGGGGGCCCTACTGCCAGGGAGACCCAGTACTTC. Amino acids: CASSPPLAGGPTARETQYF.

Ten or more counts support this clonotype. The chain links TRBV27 to TRBJ1-1, with a weak D call TRBD1 (6 bases). Trimming took off 5 bases at V and 4 bases at J, with 11 bases between the two ends. CDR3 length equals 13 residues. Per germline, CDR1 MNHEY and CDR2 SMNVEV (reference sequence). The CDR3 here is CASSPGATTEAFF. The CDR3 nucleotides are TGTGCCAGCAGTCCAGGGGCCACCACTGAAGCTTTCTTT.

V usage is TRBV20-1 and J usage is TRBJ1-6; a weak D match, TRBD1 (6 bases). The CDR3 contains 15 residues. Germline values: CDR1 DFQATT, CDR2 SNEGSKA (reference sequence). The V end was cut by 6 bases, the J end by 12 bases, with 24 bases between. The CDR3 region is CSAILGGASRVPLHF. CDR3 in DNA: TGCAGTGCCATCCTCGGGGGCGCCTCCAGGGTACCCCTCCACTTT.

About this clonotype itself: A single base separates this from a much larger clone, so it may be a read error. The rearrangement joins TRBV6-4 to TRBJ2-2; D gene uncertain. Trimming shortened V by 5 bases and J by 5 bases, and 12 bases separated the two germline ends. Germline loops: CDR1 MRHNA, CDR2 SNTAGT. The CDR3 is 14 amino acids. CDR3 amino acids: CASSTSSSTGELFF. In DNA form, the CDR3 reads TGTGCCAGCAGTACGAGCTCCTCGACCGGGGAGCTGTTTTTT.

Ten or more counts support this clonotype. The chain carries TRBV27 and TRBJ1-2; TRBD1 matches at 8 bases. Germline V lookup: CDR1 MNHEY, CDR2 SMNVEV (reference sequence). The CDR3 has 14 amino acids. V was pared by 2 bases and J by 6 bases, with 5 bases of the junction left unmatched. CDR3 bases: TGTGCCAGCAGTTTAACGGACAGGGTCCATGGCTACACCTTC. Translating it yields CASSLTDRVHGYTF.